This entry concerns a single TCR beta chain. In the study's own analysis: The assay estimated nucleated cells by amplifying reference gene primers. Clones were read by immunoSEQ multiplex PCR, and TCRdb kept only the in-frame ones, dropping some. The DNA gave D and trimming, while V, J and clone size come from that table. The sample yields 250,000 to 350,000 clones, around 87% seen once. With 6 bases clipped from V and 4 bases from J, the junction kept 6 bases outside the gene matches. CDR1 and CDR2 (germline): ENHRY, SYGVKD. CDR3 length equals 14 residues. This record comes from a study of blood T cell repertoires in COVID-19. At the level of the study: COVID-19 samples collected from the United States, Italy and Spain covered acute and convalescent phases. The analysed material was cDNA or gDNA that came from T cells, B-cell-depleted T cells, or PBMCs.

This TCR was recovered from a woman aged 45-65 years who had recovered from COVID-19. The material sequenced was peripheral blood. This chain links TRBV10-3 with TRBJ1-5; 7 bases map to TRBD1. The CDR3 DNA follows: TGTGCCATCAGCTCACAACAGGGGAATCAGCCCCAGCATTTT. It yields the protein CAISSQQGNQPQHF.